This is a list of T cell receptor beta chains from one sample in a study of T cell changes during pregnancy in multiple sclerosis. Only in-frame clones appear in the TCRdb table, and some are missing; sequencing was by immunoSEQ multiplex PCR. The table lists tens of thousands of clones, 92% of them singletons. This specimen consisted of peripheral blood, obtained in the first trimester of pregnancy. These receptors were taken from a female donor in good health, enrolled as a control in a pregnancy study. The CDR3 runs from the conserved cysteine through the conserved F or W. A D gene is named only where the DNA matches it firmly. Clone size is given for some rows only: seen once, a few or many times, or a class if the clone is expanded.

d_call	v_call	j_call	clone_size	cdr3_nt	cdr3_aa
.	TRBV15	TRBJ1-1	.	TGTGCCACCAGCAGAGAGACAGCAAACACTGAAGCTTTCTTT	CATSRETANTEAFF
TRBD2	TRBV6-6	TRBJ2-1	.	TGTGCCAGCAGTTACTCTGGGACTACCTTCAATGAGCAGTTCTTC	CASSYSGTTFNEQFF
TRBD2	TRBV13	TRBJ2-2	.	TGTGCCAGCAGCTTAGGTAGCGGGAAGGCCGGGGAGCTGTTTTTT	CASSLGSGKAGELFF
.	TRBV19	TRBJ1-1	once	TGTGCCAGTAGTATACTTTCACAGATGAACACTGAAGCTTTCTTT	CASSILSQMNTEAFF
.	TRBV5-1	TRBJ2-5	.	TGCGCCAGCAGCTTGAGTACGGAGAAAGAGACCCAGTACTTC	CASSLSTEKETQYF
.	TRBV21-1	TRBJ1-5	.	TGTGCCAGCAGCTTAGAGGGACAGCATTTT	CASSLEGQHF
.	TRBV9	TRBJ1-2	.	TGTGCCAGCAGCGCCCGGACAGTCAATTATGGCTACACCTTC	CASSARTVNYGYTF
TRBD1	TRBV6-5	TRBJ1-4	.	TGTGCCAGCACCAGGGACAGGGGCGAAAAACTGTTTTTT	CASTRDRGEKLFF
.	TRBV5-6	TRBJ1-3	.	TGTGCCAGCAGCCCGGGAGTCGGAAACACCATATATTTT	CASSPGVGNTIYF
.	TRBV4-1	TRBJ2-1	once	TGCGCCAGCAGCCAAGTAAACGAGGATGAGCAGTTCTTC	CASSQVNEDEQFF
TRBD2	TRBV27	TRBJ2-3	.	TGTGCCAGCAGCGTAAGACTAGCGGGAGTAGATACGCAGTATTTT	CASSVRLAGVDTQYF
TRBD2	TRBV29-1	TRBJ2-1	.	TGCAGCGTTGAAGGTGCCGTCCTAGCGGCGAGCTCCTACAATGAGCAGTTCTTC	CSVEGAVLAASSYNEQFF
TRBD1	TRBV11-3	TRBJ1-4	.	TGTGCCAGCATCCTTCAGGGACAGGGGAAAGAAAAACTGTTTTTT	CASILQGQGKEKLFF
.	TRBV6-1	TRBJ1-4	.	TGTGCCAGCAGTGGGAGGACTCCCTTTAATGAAAAACTGTTTTTT	CASSGRTPFNEKLFF
.	TRBV4-2	TRBJ2-7	.	TGTGCCAGCAGCCAAGACCCCGGGAGTCCCTCACACGAGCAGTACTTC	CASSQDPGSPSHEQYF
TRBD1	TRBV7-9	TRBJ2-2	.	TGTGCCAGCAGCTCCGGGACAGGGGGCGTGGACACCGGGGAGCTGTTTTTT	CASSSGTGGVDTGELFF
TRBD2	TRBV5-1	TRBJ2-2	.	TGCGCCAGCGGGGAGGGCAGGGCGAACACCGGGGAGCTGTTTTTT	CASGEGRANTGELFF
.	TRBV19	TRBJ1-1	.	TGTGCCAGTACCTCGGGGGGTCCTGAAGCTTTCTTT	CASTSGGPEAFF
.	TRBV5-6	TRBJ2-4	.	TGTGCCAGCAGCGGCCAGGTGAATAAAAACATTCAGTACTTC	CASSGQVNKNIQYF
.	TRBV20-1	TRBJ2-7	.	TGCAGTGCTAGTGATCAGTACGAGCAGTACTTC	CSASDQYEQYF
.	TRBV25-1	TRBJ1-1	.	TGTGCCAGCAGAACCACGGGCAGGGAGAACACTGAAGCTTTCTTT	CASRTTGRENTEAFF
TRBD2	TRBV9	TRBJ2-3	.	TGTGCCAGCAGCGTCTTCAGCGGGGTGCCCTCAGATACGCAGTATTTT	CASSVFSGVPSDTQYF
.	TRBV7-9	TRBJ1-3	.	TGTGCCAGCAGCAAGACAGGCTCTGGAAACACCATATATTTT	CASSKTGSGNTIYF
TRBD1	TRBV10-3	TRBJ1-2	.	TGTGCCATCAGTGCGGGACAGGTCGATGGCTACACCTTC	CAISAGQVDGYTF